This T cell receptor beta chain is drawn from a study of Ad26.COV2.S vaccination and SARS-CoV-2 variants. Sequencing used immunoSEQ multiplex PCR; TCRdb keeps in-frame clones, though not all of them. The sample records 350,000 to 500,000 clones, 89% being singletons. Treatment: over 15 received Ad26.COV2.S at low or high dose, single or two shots; about five received placebo; per-sample allocation not given. On day 63 after the first injection, vaccine and placebo recipients gave samples. This clone was seen only a few times. Trimming cost V 0 bases and J 9 bases, with 7 bases left between them. Germline V gene data show CDR1 as SGHNT and CDR2 as YYREEE (reference sequence). The CDR3 length is 13 residues.

The receptor was derived from a person aged 18 to 59 who received the Ad26.COV2.S COVID-19 vaccine or a placebo. This material consisted of peripheral blood, taken in a trial of Ad26.COV2.S vaccine versus placebo. V usage is TRBV5-4 and J usage is TRBJ1-6, with D hard to call. Here the CDR3 DNA reads TGTGCCAGCAGCTTGGACAGCGGTTCACCCCTCCACTTT. It specifies CASSLDSGSPLHF.